The rows below give T cell receptor beta chains drawn from one sample of a study of shared clonotypes between healthy human individuals. Clones were read by immunoSEQ multiplex PCR, and TCRdb kept only the in-frame ones, dropping some. The table has roughly 2.2 million clones, around 93% seen once. The material sequenced was naive CD4+ T cells from PBMCs. The receptors come from a young man in good health. Some clones in this sample may be carry-over from other donors' samples. The CDR3 runs from the conserved cysteine through the conserved F or W. D genes are given only for firm matches. Size is stated for part of the rows, as once, few or many counts, or as a class when the clone is expanded.

clone size: -; D gene: -; J gene: TRBJ2-5; V gene: TRBV5-1; CDR3 DNA: TGCGCCAGCAGCTCTACGGACCCGAGGGAAGAGACCCAGTACTTC; CDR3 protein: CASSSTDPREETQYF
clone size: -; D gene: TRBD1; J gene: TRBJ1-2; V gene: TRBV5-1; CDR3 DNA: TGCGCCAGCAGCTTGGGTATGAAGGGGGCGCGGTATGGCTACACCTTC; CDR3 protein: CASSLGMKGARYGYTF
clone size: -; D gene: -; J gene: TRBJ1-2; V gene: TRBV6-5; CDR3 DNA: TGTGCCAGCAGTCGGGACGGGCGGAACTATGGCTACACCTTC; CDR3 protein: CASSRDGRNYGYTF
clone size: -; D gene: -; J gene: TRBJ1-3; V gene: TRBV25-1; CDR3 DNA: TGTGCCAGCAGTGAATTGGCAGACACCATATATTTT; CDR3 protein: CASSELADTIYF
clone size: -; D gene: -; J gene: TRBJ2-7; V gene: TRBV6-1; CDR3 DNA: TGTGCCAGCAGTATCCGGGGTCCGTACGAGCAGTACTTC; CDR3 protein: CASSIRGPYEQYF
clone size: -; D gene: TRBD2; J gene: TRBJ2-5; V gene: TRBV5-4; CDR3 DNA: TGTGCCAGCAGCTTCGGGACTAGCGGGCCTCAAGAGACCCAGTACTTC; CDR3 protein: CASSFGTSGPQETQYF
clone size: -; D gene: -; J gene: TRBJ1-1; V gene: TRBV29-1; CDR3 DNA: TGCAGCGTTGATCGGGCTAACACTGAAGCTTTCTTT; CDR3 protein: CSVDRANTEAFF
clone size: -; D gene: TRBD2; J gene: TRBJ2-1; V gene: TRBV7-6; CDR3 DNA: TGTGCCAGCAGCTTAGTACTAGCGGGACTAGGTGAGCAGTTCTTC; CDR3 protein: CASSLVLAGLGEQFF
clone size: -; D gene: -; J gene: TRBJ1-1; V gene: TRBV9; CDR3 DNA: TGTGCCAGCAGCGTAACAGGGTCGAGCACTGAAGCTTTCTTT; CDR3 protein: CASSVTGSSTEAFF
clone size: -; D gene: TRBD2; J gene: TRBJ2-1; V gene: TRBV7-2; CDR3 DNA: TGTGCCAGCGGTGCGGGAGCATACAATGAGCAGTTCTTC; CDR3 protein: CASGAGAYNEQFF
clone size: -; D gene: TRBD1; J gene: TRBJ1-5; V gene: TRBV6-1; CDR3 DNA: TGTGCCACCTCGGACAGGTACAATCAGCCCCAGCATTTT; CDR3 protein: CATSDRYNQPQHF
clone size: few; D gene: -; J gene: TRBJ1-4; V gene: TRBV25-1; CDR3 DNA: TGTGCCAGCAGTGAAGGGGCTCGCGGAAAACTGTTTTTT; CDR3 protein: CASSEGARGKLFF
clone size: -; D gene: -; J gene: TRBJ1-4; V gene: TRBV7-3; CDR3 DNA: TGTGCCGGTCGGCGGGTAGGGGAAAAACTGTTTTTT; CDR3 protein: CAGRRVGEKLFF
clone size: -; D gene: TRBD1; J gene: TRBJ1-5; V gene: TRBV7-9; CDR3 DNA: TGTGCCAGCAGCCGGGACAGGGGCCAACAGCCCCAGCATTTT; CDR3 protein: CASSRDRGQQPQHF
clone size: -; D gene: TRBD1; J gene: TRBJ1-2; V gene: TRBV28; CDR3 DNA: TGTGCCCTCGACGGAGGGGGCTCAGGAGACTATGGCTACACCTTC; CDR3 protein: CALDGGGSGDYGYTF
clone size: -; D gene: -; J gene: TRBJ2-2; V gene: TRBV6-6; CDR3 DNA: TGTGCCAGCAGTTACTCAGGGTTAATCGACACCGGGGAGCTGTTTTTT; CDR3 protein: CASSYSGLIDTGELFF
clone size: -; D gene: -; J gene: TRBJ2-1; V gene: TRBV2; CDR3 DNA: TGTGCCAGCAGTCAAAGAGCGGGCCTTCCCTACAATGAGCAGTTCTTC; CDR3 protein: CASSQRAGLPYNEQFF
clone size: -; D gene: -; J gene: TRBJ2-7; V gene: TRBV7-9; CDR3 DNA: TGTGCCAGCAGTCAACCCCAATCCGGGAACGAGCAGTACTTC; CDR3 protein: CASSQPQSGNEQYF
clone size: -; D gene: -; J gene: TRBJ1-2; V gene: TRBV28; CDR3 DNA: TGTGCCAGCAGGACAGGTTATGGCTACACCTTC; CDR3 protein: CASRTGYGYTF
clone size: -; D gene: -; J gene: TRBJ2-1; V gene: TRBV20-1; CDR3 DNA: TGCAGTGCTAGAGTATACAATGAGCAGTTCTTC; CDR3 protein: CSARVYNEQFF
clone size: -; D gene: TRBD1; J gene: TRBJ2-1; V gene: TRBV2; CDR3 DNA: TGTGCCAGCAGTGCCAGGGGGCGGGTCAATGAGCAGTTCTTC; CDR3 protein: CASSARGRVNEQFF
clone size: -; D gene: TRBD2; J gene: TRBJ2-7; V gene: TRBV7-3; CDR3 DNA: TGTGCCAGCAGCTTTGGGGGCGGGAGGGTCTACGAGCAGTACTTC; CDR3 protein: CASSFGGGRVYEQYF
clone size: -; D gene: TRBD2; J gene: TRBJ2-3; V gene: TRBV7-3; CDR3 DNA: TGTGCCAGCAGCCTTCCTAGCGGGAGGGGGGCAGATACGCAGTATTTT; CDR3 protein: CASSLPSGRGADTQYF
clone size: -; D gene: -; J gene: TRBJ1-5; V gene: TRBV28; CDR3 DNA: TGTGCCAGCAGTCCCACGTCAGGGGTGACTCAGCCCCAGCATTTT; CDR3 protein: CASSPTSGVTQPQHF
clone size: -; D gene: -; J gene: TRBJ2-7; V gene: TRBV7-2; CDR3 DNA: TGTGCCAGCAGCACCCCGGGTTACGAGCAGTACTTC; CDR3 protein: CASSTPGYEQYF
clone size: -; D gene: TRBD1; J gene: TRBJ1-2; V gene: TRBV6-5; CDR3 DNA: TGTGCCAGCAGTTACTCGGGACAGGGAGGTGGCTACACCTTC; CDR3 protein: CASSYSGQGGGYTF
clone size: -; D gene: TRBD1; J gene: TRBJ1-4; V gene: TRBV28; CDR3 DNA: TGTGCCAGCACTCAACAGGGGGGTGATGAAAAACTGTTTTTT; CDR3 protein: CASTQQGGDEKLFF
clone size: -; D gene: -; J gene: TRBJ1-3; V gene: TRBV20-1; CDR3 DNA: TGCAGTGCTAAAAGGAACACCATATATTTT; CDR3 protein: CSAKRNTIYF
clone size: -; D gene: TRBD2; J gene: TRBJ2-2; V gene: TRBV5-8; CDR3 DNA: TGTGCCAGCAGCCTTAGGACTAGCGGGAGTAAGACCGGGGAGCTGTTTTTT; CDR3 protein: CASSLRTSGSKTGELFF
clone size: -; D gene: -; J gene: TRBJ2-7; V gene: TRBV7-9; CDR3 DNA: TGTGCCAGCAGCTTATGGGAAGCGCGGGAGCAGTACTTC; CDR3 protein: CASSLWEAREQYF
clone size: -; D gene: -; J gene: TRBJ2-7; V gene: TRBV28; CDR3 DNA: TGTGCCAGCAGTTTATCCCTCACAGGCTACGAGCAGTACTTC; CDR3 protein: CASSLSLTGYEQYF
clone size: -; D gene: -; J gene: TRBJ2-7; V gene: TRBV2; CDR3 DNA: TGTGCCAGCAGTGATGGGCAGGGCGAGCAGTACTTC; CDR3 protein: CASSDGQGEQYF
clone size: -; D gene: TRBD2; J gene: TRBJ2-7; V gene: TRBV15; CDR3 DNA: TGTGCCACCAGCAGAGGAACGGGGGGAACCTACGAGCAGTACTTC; CDR3 protein: CATSRGTGGTYEQYF
clone size: few; D gene: -; J gene: TRBJ2-4; V gene: TRBV28; CDR3 DNA: TGTGCCAGGGGGGATTGCAGGGGCCACATTCAGTACTTC; CDR3 protein: CARGDCRGHIQYF
clone size: once; D gene: -; J gene: TRBJ2-7; V gene: TRBV28; CDR3 DNA: TGTGCCAGCAGTTTATGGGGACAGGGAGCGGGAGAGGGGATGGGGCAGTACTTC; CDR3 protein: CASSLWGQGAGEGMGQYF
clone size: -; D gene: -; J gene: TRBJ2-2; V gene: TRBV6-5; CDR3 DNA: TGTGCCAGCAAGTGGACACCTAACACCGGGGAGCTGTTTTTT; CDR3 protein: CASKWTPNTGELFF
clone size: few; D gene: -; J gene: TRBJ1-2; V gene: TRBV10-3; CDR3 DNA: TGTGCCATCAGTCCCGGGACGGAAGTCTATGGCTACACCTTC; CDR3 protein: CAISPGTEVYGYTF
clone size: once; D gene: -; J gene: TRBJ2-1; V gene: TRBV5-4; CDR3 DNA: TGTGCCAGCAGCTTGGTGCTAGGGGTATACAATGAGCAGTTCTTC; CDR3 protein: CASSLVLGVYNEQFF
clone size: -; D gene: -; J gene: TRBJ2-2; V gene: TRBV28; CDR3 DNA: TGTGCCAGCAGTTCCCCACGACCTCCGAACACCGGGGAGCTGTTTTTT; CDR3 protein: CASSSPRPPNTGELFF
clone size: -; D gene: TRBD1; J gene: TRBJ1-3; V gene: TRBV18; CDR3 DNA: TGTGCCAGCTCCCAAGAGCCCGACAGGGCTGGAAACACCATATATTTT; CDR3 protein: CASSQEPDRAGNTIYF
clone size: -; D gene: -; J gene: TRBJ1-1; V gene: TRBV7-9; CDR3 DNA: TGTGCCAGCAGCACAGGACCCGCATCGGACACTGAAGCTTTCTTT; CDR3 protein: CASSTGPASDTEAFF
clone size: -; D gene: -; J gene: TRBJ1-3; V gene: TRBV4-3; CDR3 DNA: TGCGCCAGCAGCCAAGGGGCACAGAGGGGGGCAACTGGAAACACCATATATTTT; CDR3 protein: CASSQGAQRGATGNTIYF
clone size: once; D gene: -; J gene: TRBJ2-1; V gene: TRBV28; CDR3 DNA: TGTGCCAGCAGCCCATTCGGGGCGGTTGAGCAGTTCTTC; CDR3 protein: CASSPFGAVEQFF
clone size: -; D gene: TRBD1; J gene: TRBJ2-1; V gene: TRBV9; CDR3 DNA: TGTGCCAGCAGCGCAGGACAGGGGCCCTACAATGAGCAGTTCTTC; CDR3 protein: CASSAGQGPYNEQFF
clone size: -; D gene: -; J gene: TRBJ2-1; V gene: TRBV7-3; CDR3 DNA: TGTGCCAGCAGCCCTGAAGTTTTATCAAATGAGCAGTTCTTC; CDR3 protein: CASSPEVLSNEQFF
clone size: -; D gene: -; J gene: TRBJ2-5; V gene: TRBV7-9; CDR3 DNA: TGTGCCAGCAGCCGCGGTTCCCAAGAGACCCAGTACTTC; CDR3 protein: CASSRGSQETQYF
clone size: -; D gene: -; J gene: TRBJ1-3; V gene: TRBV28; CDR3 DNA: TGTGCCAGCAGTTTCCCTAATACAGCTGGAAACACCATATATTTT; CDR3 protein: CASSFPNTAGNTIYF
clone size: -; D gene: TRBD1; J gene: TRBJ1-2; V gene: TRBV28; CDR3 DNA: TGTGCCAGCAGTTCTACAGGGGAAGCTAACTATGGCTACACCTTC; CDR3 protein: CASSSTGEANYGYTF
clone size: -; D gene: -; J gene: TRBJ2-1; V gene: TRBV9; CDR3 DNA: TGTGCCAGCAGCGTAGCGAGGAACGGGCAAAGCTGGGGCAATGAGCAGTTCTTC; CDR3 protein: CASSVARNGQSWGNEQFF
clone size: -; D gene: -; J gene: TRBJ1-2; V gene: TRBV9; CDR3 DNA: TGTGCCAGCAGCATCCGGGGTCCCTTC; CDR3 protein: CASSIRGPF